This T cell receptor beta chain derives from a study of T-cell reconstitution after alpha-beta-depleted transplantation in children. Study observations and caveats: Where alpha-beta T cells came from about two months after transplant was reportedly several hundred expanded graft clones. T-cell numbers and diversity one year post-transplant derived largely from freshly generated T cells. From surviving recipient T cells and thymic progenitors came the high day-60 TCRbeta diversity observed in some patients.

Many counts were recorded for this clonotype. Its cognate antigen is unknown. Unique molecular identifiers were built into the TCRbeta library. TCRdb fed the PCR reads into MiXCR, producing one record per CDR3 protein. This sample has approximately 240,000 distinct CDR3 sequences, with approximately 10% found just once. CDR3 size: 14 residues. V was pared by 0 bases and J by 1 base, with 9 bases between. Germline CDR1 reads DFQATT; CDR2 reads SNEGSKA (reference sequence). Specimen: PBMCs, collected before TCRalphabeta/CD19-depleted stem cell transplant. This clonotype was sampled from a child under two years old with acute myeloid leukemia, due to receive a stem cell transplant. The chain uses TRBV20-1 and TRBJ2-5; D remains unclear. CDR3 protein: CSARDLDTQETQYF. CDR3 in DNA: TGCAGTGCTAGAGATCTCGACACCCAAGAGACCCAGTACTTC.